This TCR beta chain is from a study of T cells after yellow fever vaccination. Turning to the study itself: The fractions with low cell numbers were processed using SMART-Seq v4 Ultra Low Input. Overall study results and limits: Highly abundant clonotypes carried over from the bulk population could end up in FACS-sorted repertoires as contaminants.

This clonotype appeared many times. Its antigen is not known. TCRdb processed the 5' RACE reads anew with MiXCR; each CDR3 protein has one entry. Here the sample spans fewer than 350,000 distinct CDR3 sequences, around 4.5% being singletons. Germline assignment: CDR1 SGHTA and CDR2 FQGNSA. Trimming pared 4 bases from V and 0 bases from J, leaving 16 bases between. The CDR3 has 17 residues. The source of this sequence is a young man who received the YFV17D yellow fever vaccine. Here the sequenced sample was PBMCs, taken 15 days after the yellow fever booster vaccination. The rearrangement uses TRBV7-2 and TRBJ2-1, with D possibly matching TRBD2 (5 bases). The CDR3 DNA reads as TGTGCCAGCAGCTCCCTGGGGAGAATCAGCTCCTACAATGAGCAGTTCTTC. Its protein is CASSSLGRISSYNEQFF.